This TCR beta chain was captured in a study of cytomegalovirus exposure and HLA in healthy donors. With 2 bases removed from V and 4 bases from J, the gap between germline ends came to 14 bases. The germline gives CDR1 MNHNS, CDR2 SASEGT. The CDR3 runs 16 residues. Profiling relied on immunoSEQ multiplex PCR, and the TCRdb table lists in-frame clones only, not all of them. The sample includes some 200,000 clones, more than 65% of them seen just once. Separate from the 666-subject first cohort, the approximately 130-subject validation cohort was the one that the donors belonged to. V is TRBV6-1 and J is TRBJ2-2; D is possibly TRBD1 (5 bases). This clonotype originated in a woman aged 30 to 39 in good health and CMV-seropositive. Sequencing input: PBMCs. The CDR3 DNA reads as TGTGCCAGCAGTGAAAGATCAGGGCTCCTCACCGGGGAGCTGTTTTTT. Its protein product is CASSERSGLLTGELFF.